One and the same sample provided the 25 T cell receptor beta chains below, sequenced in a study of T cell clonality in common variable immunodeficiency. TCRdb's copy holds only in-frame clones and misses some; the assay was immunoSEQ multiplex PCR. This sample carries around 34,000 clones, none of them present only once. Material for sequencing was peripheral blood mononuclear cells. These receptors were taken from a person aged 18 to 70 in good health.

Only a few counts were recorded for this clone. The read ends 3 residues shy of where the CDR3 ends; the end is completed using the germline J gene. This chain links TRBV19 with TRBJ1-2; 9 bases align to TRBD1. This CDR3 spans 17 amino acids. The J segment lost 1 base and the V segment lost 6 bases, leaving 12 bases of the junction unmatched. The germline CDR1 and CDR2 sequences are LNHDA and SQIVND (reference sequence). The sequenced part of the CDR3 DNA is TGTGCCAGTAGGAATACCTACTGGGACAGGGATAACTATGGC. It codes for CASRNTYWDRDNYG. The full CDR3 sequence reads CASRNTYWDRDNYGYTF.

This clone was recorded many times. The CDR3 reads CASSLETGGGYTF. The CDR3 bases that were read are TGTGCCAGCAGTCTTGAAACAGGGGGTGGC. The chain combines TRBV7-2 with TRBJ1-2, with TRBD1 matching 8 bases. The DNA ends 3 residues before the CDR3 does, and the rest of the CDR3 is filled in from the germline J gene. V was clipped by 6 bases and J by 7 bases; unmatched bases: 7. CDR1 SGHTA and CDR2 FQGNSA come from the germline V gene. The CDR3 is 13 residues long.

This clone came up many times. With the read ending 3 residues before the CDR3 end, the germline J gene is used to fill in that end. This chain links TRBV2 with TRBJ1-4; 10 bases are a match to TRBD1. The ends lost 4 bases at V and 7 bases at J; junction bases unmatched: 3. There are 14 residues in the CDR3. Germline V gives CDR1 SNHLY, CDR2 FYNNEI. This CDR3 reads CASSGTGGSEKLFF. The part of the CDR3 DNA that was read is TGTGCCAGCAGTGGGACAGGGGGGAGTGAAAAA.

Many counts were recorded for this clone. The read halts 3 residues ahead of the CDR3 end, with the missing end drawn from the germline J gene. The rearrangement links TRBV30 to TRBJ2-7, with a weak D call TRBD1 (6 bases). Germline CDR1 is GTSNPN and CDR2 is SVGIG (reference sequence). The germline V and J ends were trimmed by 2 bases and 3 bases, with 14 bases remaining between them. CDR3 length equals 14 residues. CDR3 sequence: CAWSLQGGSYEQYF. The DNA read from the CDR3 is TGTGCCTGGAGTCTCCAAGGGGGAAGCTACGAG. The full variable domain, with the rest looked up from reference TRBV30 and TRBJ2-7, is SQTIHQWPATLVQPVGSPLSLECTVEGTSNPNLYWYRQAAGRGLQLLFYSVGIGQISSEVPQNLSASRPQDRQFILSSKKLLLSDSGFYLCAWSLQGGSYEQYFGPGTRLTVT.

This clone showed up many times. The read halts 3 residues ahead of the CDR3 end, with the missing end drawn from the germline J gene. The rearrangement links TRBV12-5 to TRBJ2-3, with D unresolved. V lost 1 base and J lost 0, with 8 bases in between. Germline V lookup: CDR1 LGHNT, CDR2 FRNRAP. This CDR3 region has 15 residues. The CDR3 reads CASGLDSTSTDTQYF. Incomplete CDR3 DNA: TGTGCTAGTGGTTTGGACAGCACTAGCACAGATACG.

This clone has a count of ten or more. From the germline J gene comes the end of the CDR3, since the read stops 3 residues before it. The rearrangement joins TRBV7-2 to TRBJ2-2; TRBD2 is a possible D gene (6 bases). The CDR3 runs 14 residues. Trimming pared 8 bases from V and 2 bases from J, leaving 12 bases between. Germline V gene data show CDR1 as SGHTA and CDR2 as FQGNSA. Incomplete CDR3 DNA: TGTGCCAGCCTAACTAGCTCCAACACCGGGGAG. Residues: CASLTSSNTGE. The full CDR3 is CASLTSSNTGELFF.

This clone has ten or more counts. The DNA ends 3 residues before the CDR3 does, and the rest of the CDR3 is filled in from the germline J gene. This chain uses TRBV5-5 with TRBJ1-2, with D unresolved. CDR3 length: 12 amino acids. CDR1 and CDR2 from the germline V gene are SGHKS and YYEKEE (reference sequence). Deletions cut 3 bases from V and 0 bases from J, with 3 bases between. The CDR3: CASSSSNYGYTF. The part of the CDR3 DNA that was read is TGTGCCAGCAGCTCCTCTAACTATGGC.

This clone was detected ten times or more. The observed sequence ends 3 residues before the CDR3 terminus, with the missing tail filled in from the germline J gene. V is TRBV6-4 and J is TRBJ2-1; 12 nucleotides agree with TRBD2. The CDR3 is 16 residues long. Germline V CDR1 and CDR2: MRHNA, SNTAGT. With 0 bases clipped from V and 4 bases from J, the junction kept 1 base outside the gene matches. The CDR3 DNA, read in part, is TGTGCCAGCAGTGACTCCGGGACTAGCGGGTACAATGAG. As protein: CASSDSGTSGYNE. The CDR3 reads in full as CASSDSGTSGYNEQFF.

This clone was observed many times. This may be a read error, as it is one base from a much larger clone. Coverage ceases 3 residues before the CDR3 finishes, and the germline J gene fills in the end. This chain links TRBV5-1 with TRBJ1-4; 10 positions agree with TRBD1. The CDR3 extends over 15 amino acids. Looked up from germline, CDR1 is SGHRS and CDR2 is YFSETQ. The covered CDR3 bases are TGCGCCAGCAGCTTGGCCGGGACAGGGGATGAAGAA. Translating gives CASSLAGTGDEE. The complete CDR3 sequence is CASSLAGTGDEELFF.

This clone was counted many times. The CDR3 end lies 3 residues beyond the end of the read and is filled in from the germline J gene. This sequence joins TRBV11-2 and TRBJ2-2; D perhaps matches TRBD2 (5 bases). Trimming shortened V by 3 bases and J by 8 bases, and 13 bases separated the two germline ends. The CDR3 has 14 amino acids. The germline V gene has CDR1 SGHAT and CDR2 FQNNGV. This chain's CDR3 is CASSLDRGSGELFF. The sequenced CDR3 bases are TGTGCCAGCAGCTTGGATCGAGGGTCTGGGGAG.

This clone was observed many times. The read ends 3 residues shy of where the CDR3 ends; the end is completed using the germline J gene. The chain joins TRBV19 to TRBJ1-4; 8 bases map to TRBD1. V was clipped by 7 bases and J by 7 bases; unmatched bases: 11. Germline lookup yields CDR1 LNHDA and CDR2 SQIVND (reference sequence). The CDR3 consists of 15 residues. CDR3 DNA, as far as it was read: TGTGCCAGTATCCCTACAGGGGGTCGATTTGAAAAA. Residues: CASIPTGGRFEK. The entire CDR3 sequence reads CASIPTGGRFEKLFF.

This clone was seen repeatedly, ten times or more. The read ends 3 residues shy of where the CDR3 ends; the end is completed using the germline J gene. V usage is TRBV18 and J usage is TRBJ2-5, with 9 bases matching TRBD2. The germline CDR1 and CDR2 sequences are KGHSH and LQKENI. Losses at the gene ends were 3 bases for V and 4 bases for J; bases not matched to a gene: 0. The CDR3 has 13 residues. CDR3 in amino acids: CASSPGLAETQYF. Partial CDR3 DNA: TGTGCCAGCTCACCGGGACTAGCAGAGACC.

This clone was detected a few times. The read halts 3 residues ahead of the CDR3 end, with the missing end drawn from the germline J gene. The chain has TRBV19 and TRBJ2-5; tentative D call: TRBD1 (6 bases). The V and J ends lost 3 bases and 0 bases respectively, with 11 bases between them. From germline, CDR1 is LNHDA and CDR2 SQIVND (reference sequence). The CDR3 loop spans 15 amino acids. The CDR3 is CASSIIQGNQETQYF. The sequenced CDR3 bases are TGTGCCAGTAGTATTATCCAGGGGAACCAAGAGACC.

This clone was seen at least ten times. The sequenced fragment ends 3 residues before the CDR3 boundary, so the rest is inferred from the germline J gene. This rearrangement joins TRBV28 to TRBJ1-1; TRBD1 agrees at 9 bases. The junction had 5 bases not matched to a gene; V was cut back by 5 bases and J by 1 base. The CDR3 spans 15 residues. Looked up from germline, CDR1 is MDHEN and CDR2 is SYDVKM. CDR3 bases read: TGTGCCAGCAGTCCCCGGGGACAGGGGAACACTGAA. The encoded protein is CASSPRGQGNTE. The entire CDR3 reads CASSPRGQGNTEAFF.

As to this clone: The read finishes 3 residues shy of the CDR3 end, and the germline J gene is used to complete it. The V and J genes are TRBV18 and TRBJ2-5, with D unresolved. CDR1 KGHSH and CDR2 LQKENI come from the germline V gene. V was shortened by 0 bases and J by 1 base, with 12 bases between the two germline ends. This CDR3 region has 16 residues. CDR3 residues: CASSPPVSTVQETQYF. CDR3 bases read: TGTGCCAGCTCACCACCGGTCAGTACAGTCCAAGAGACC. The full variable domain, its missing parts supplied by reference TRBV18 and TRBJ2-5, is NAGVMQNPRHLVRRRGQEARLRCSPMKGHSHVYWYRQLPEEGLKFMVYLQKENIIDESGMPKERFSAEFPKEGPSILRIQQVVRGDSAAYFCASSPPVSTVQETQYFGPGTRLLVL.

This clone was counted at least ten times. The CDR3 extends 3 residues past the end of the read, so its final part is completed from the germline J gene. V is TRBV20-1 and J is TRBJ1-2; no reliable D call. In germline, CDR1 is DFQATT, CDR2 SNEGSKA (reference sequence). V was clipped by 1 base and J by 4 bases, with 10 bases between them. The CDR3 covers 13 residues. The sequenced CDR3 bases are TGCAGTGCTAGAGTTCCAGCGAGCTATGGC. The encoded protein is CSARVPASYG. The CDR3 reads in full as CSARVPASYGYTF.

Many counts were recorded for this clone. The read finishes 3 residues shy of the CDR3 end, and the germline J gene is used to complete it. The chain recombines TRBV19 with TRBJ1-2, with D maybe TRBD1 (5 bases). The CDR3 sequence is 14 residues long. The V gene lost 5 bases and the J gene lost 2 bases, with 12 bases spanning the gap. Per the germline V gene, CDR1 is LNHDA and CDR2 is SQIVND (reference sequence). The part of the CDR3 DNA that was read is TGTGCCAGTAGTTTGGATCAGGGCAACTATGGC. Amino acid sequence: CASSLDQGNYG. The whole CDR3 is CASSLDQGNYGYTF.

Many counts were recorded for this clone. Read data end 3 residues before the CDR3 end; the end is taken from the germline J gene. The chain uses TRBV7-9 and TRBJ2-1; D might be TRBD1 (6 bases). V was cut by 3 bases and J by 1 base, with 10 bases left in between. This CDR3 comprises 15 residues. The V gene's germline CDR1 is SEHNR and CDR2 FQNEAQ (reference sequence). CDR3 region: CASSFYRESYNEQFF. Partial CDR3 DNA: TGTGCCAGCAGCTTCTACAGGGAATCCTACAATGAG. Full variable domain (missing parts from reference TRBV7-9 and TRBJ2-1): DTGVSQNPRHKITKRGQNVTFRCDPISEHNRLYWYRQTLGQGPEFLTYFQNEAQLEKSRLLSDRFSAERPKGSFSTLEIQRTEQGDSAMYLCASSFYRESYNEQFFGPGTRLTVL.

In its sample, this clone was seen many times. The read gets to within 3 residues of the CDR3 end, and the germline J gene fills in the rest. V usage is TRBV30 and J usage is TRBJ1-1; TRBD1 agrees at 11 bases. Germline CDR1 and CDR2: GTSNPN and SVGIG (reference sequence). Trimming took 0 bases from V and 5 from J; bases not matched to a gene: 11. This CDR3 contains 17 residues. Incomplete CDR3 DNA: TGTGCCTGGAGTGTACGGTACGGACAGGGGGCAAGAACTGAA. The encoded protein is CAWSVRYGQGARTE. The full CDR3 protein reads CAWSVRYGQGARTEAFF. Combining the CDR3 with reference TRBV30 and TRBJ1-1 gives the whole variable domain SQTIHQWPATLVQPVGSPLSLECTVEGTSNPNLYWYRQAAGRGLQLLFYSVGIGQISSEVPQNLSASRPQDRQFILSSKKLLLSDSGFYLCAWSVRYGQGARTEAFFGQGTRLTVV.

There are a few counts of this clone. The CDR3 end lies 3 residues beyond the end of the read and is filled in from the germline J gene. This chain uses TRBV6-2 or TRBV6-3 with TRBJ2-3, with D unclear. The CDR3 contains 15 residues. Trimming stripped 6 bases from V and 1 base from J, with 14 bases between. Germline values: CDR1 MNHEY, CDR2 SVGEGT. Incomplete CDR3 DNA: TGTGCCAGCAGCCCCAGACACACCCGCACAGATACG. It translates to CASSPRHTRTDT. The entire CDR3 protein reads CASSPRHTRTDTQYF.

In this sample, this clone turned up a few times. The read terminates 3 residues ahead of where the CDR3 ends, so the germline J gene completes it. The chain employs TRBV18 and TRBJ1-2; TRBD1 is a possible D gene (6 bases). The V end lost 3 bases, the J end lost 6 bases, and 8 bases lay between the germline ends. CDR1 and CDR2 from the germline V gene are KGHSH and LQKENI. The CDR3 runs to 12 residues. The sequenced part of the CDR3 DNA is TGTGCCAGCTCACCTGCAGGGGATGGC. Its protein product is CASSPAGDG. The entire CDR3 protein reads CASSPAGDGYTF.

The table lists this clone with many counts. The CDR3 sequence is CASMPSGRRDTQYF. The CDR3 DNA, read in part, is TGTGCCAGCATGCCTAGCGGGAGACGAGATACG. J is TRBJ2-3 and V is TRBV6-2 or TRBV6-3, with 10 nucleotides matching TRBD2. The read finishes 3 residues shy of the CDR3 end, and the germline J gene is used to complete it. J gave up 5 bases and V 7 bases, and 6 bases lay outside the gene matches. Germline CDR1 is MNHEY and CDR2 is SVGEGT. CDR3 length: 14 residues.

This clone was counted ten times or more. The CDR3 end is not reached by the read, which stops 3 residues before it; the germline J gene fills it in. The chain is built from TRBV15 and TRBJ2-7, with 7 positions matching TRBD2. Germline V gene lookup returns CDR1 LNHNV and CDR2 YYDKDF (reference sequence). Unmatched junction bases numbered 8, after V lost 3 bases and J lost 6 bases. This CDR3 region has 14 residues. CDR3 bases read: TGTGCCACCAGCAGGCGGGAGACCCTACGCGAG. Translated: CATSRRETLRE. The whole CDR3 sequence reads CATSRRETLREQYF.

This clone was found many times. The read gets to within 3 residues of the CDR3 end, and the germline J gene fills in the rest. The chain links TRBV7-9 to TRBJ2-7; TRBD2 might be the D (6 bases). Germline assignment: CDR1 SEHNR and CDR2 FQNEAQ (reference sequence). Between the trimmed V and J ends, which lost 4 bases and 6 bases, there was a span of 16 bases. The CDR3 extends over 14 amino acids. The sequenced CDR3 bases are TGTGCCAGCAGCTCAACCCAAGGGGAGGTCGAG. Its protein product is CASSSTQGEVE. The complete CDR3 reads CASSSTQGEVEQYF. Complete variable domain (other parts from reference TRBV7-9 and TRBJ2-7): DTGVSQNPRHKITKRGQNVTFRCDPISEHNRLYWYRQTLGQGPEFLTYFQNEAQLEKSRLLSDRFSAERPKGSFSTLEIQRTEQGDSAMYLCASSSTQGEVEQYFGPGTRLTVT.

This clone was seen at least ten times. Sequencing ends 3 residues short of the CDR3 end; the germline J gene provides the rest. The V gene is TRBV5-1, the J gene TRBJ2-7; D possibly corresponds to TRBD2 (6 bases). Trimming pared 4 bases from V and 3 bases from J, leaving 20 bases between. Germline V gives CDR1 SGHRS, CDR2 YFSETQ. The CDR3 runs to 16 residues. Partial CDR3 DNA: TGCGCCAGCAGCGCCCCGGGCGGGGTTGGGTTCTACGAG. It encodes CASSAPGGVGFYE. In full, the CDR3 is CASSAPGGVGFYEQYF.